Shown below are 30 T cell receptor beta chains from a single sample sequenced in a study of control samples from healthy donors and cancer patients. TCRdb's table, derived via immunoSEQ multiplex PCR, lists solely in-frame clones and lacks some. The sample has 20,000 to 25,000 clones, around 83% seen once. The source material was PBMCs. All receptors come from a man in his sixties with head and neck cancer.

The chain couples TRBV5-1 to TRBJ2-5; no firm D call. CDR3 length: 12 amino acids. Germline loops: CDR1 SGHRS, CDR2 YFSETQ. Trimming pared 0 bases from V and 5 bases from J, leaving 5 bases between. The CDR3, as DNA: TGCGCCAGCAGCTTGGACGGTGAGACCCAGTACTTC. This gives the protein CASSLDGETQYF. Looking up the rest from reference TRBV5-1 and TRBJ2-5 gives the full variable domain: KAGVTQTPRYLIKTRGQQVTLSCSPISGHRSVSWYQQTPGQGLQFLFEYFSETQRNKGNFPGRFSGRQFSNSRSEMNVSTLELGDSALYLCASSLDGETQYFGPGTRLLVL.

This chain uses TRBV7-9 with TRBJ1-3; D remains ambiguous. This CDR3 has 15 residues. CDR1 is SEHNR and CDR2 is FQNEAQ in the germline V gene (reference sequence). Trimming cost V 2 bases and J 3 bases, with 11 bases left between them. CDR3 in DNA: TGTGCCAGCAGCTTATTAGGGCTGGGTGGAAACACCATATATTTT. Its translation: CASSLLGLGGNTIYF.

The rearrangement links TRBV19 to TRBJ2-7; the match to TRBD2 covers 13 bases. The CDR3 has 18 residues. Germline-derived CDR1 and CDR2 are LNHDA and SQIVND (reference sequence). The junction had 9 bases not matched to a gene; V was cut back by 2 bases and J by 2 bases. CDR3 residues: CASSIKGGTSGETYEQYF. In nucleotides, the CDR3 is TGTGCCAGTAGTATAAAAGGGGGGACTAGCGGGGAAACCTACGAGCAGTACTTC.

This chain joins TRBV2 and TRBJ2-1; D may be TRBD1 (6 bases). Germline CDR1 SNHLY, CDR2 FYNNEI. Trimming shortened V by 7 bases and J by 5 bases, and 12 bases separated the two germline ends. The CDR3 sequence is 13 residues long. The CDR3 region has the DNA TGTGCCAGCAAAACAGGGTCCAACAATGAGCAGTTCTTC. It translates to CASKTGSNNEQFF.

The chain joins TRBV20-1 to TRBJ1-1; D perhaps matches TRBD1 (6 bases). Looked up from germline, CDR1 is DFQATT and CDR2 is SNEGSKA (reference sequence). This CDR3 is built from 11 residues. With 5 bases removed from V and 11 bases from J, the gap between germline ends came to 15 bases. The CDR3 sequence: CSAFRGAQAFF. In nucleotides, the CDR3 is TGCAGTGCTTTCCGGGGGGCTCAGGCTTTCTTT.

This chain's CDR3 is CASSYRSTSSYEQYF. The CDR3 bases are TGTGCCAGCAGTTACAGGTCGACGAGCTCCTACGAGCAGTACTTC. The V call is TRBV6-5, the J call TRBJ2-7; D ambiguous. Germline CDR1 MNHEY, CDR2 SVGAGI. The CDR3 runs 15 residues. The V gene lost 2 bases and the J gene lost 0 bases, with 11 bases spanning the gap.

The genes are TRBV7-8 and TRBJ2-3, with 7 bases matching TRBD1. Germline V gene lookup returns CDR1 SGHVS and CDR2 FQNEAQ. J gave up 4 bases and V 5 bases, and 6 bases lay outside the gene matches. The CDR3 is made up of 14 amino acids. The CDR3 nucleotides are TGTGCCAGCAGCACCGACAGGGCTGCAGATACGCAGTATTTT. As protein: CASSTDRAADTQYF.

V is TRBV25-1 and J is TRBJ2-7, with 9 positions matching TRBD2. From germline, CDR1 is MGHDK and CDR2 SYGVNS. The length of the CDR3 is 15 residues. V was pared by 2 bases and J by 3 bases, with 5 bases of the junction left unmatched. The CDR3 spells CASSEPLAGYYEQYF. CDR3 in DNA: TGTGCCAGCAGTGAACCTCTAGCGGGATACTACGAGCAGTACTTC.

The CDR3 DNA follows: TGTGCCATTAGAGAGACGCCGAACACTGAAGCTTTCTTT. Translating it yields CAIRETPNTEAFF. J is TRBJ1-1 and V is TRBV10-3; D gene ambiguous. Deletions cut 9 bases from V and 1 base from J, with 12 bases between. The CDR3 runs to 13 residues. In germline, CDR1 is ENHRY, CDR2 SYGVKD.

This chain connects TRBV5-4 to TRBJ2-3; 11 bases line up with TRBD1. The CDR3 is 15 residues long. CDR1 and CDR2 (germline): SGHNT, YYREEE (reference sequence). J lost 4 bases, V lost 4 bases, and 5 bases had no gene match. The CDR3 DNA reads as TGTGCCAGCAGCACCCGGACAGGGGGCGCAGATACGCAGTATTTT. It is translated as CASSTRTGGADTQYF. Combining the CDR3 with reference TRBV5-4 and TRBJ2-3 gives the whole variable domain ETGVTQSPTHLIKTRGQQVTLRCSSQSGHNTVSWYQQALGQGPQFIFQYYREEENGRGNFPPRFSGLQFPNYSSELNVNALELDDSALYLCASSTRTGGADTQYFGPGTRLTVL.

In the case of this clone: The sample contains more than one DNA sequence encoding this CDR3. CDR3 sequence reads: CASSLSGRGGETQYF. The CDR3 DNA is TGTGCCAGCAGCTTGTCCGGTCGGGGGGGTGAGACCCAGTACTTC. The chain has TRBV5-5 and TRBJ2-5; TRBD2 aligns across 8 bases. The J segment lost 5 bases and the V segment lost 1 base, leaving 7 bases of the junction unmatched. From germline, CDR1 is SGHKS and CDR2 YYEKEE (reference sequence). This CDR3 contains 15 residues. The full variable domain, completed using reference TRBV5-5 and TRBJ2-5, is DAGVTQSPTHLIKTRGQQVTLRCSPISGHKSVSWYQQVLGQGPQFIFQYYEKEERGRGNFPDRFSARQFPNYSSELNVNALLLGDSALYLCASSLSGRGGETQYFGPGTRLLVL.

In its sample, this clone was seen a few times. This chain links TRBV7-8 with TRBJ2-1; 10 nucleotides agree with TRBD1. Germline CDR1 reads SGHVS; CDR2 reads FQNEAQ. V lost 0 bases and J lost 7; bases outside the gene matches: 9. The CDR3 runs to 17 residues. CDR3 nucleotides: TGTGCCAGCAGCTTAGCTATAGGACAGGGGGTAGGGAATGAGCAGTTCTTC. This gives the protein CASSLAIGQGVGNEQFF.

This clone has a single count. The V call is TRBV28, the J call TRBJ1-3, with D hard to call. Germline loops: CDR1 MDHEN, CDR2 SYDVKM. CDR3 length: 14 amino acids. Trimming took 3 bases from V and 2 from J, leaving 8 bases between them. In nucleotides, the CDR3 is TGTGCCAGCAGTTTGGTCCAGGCTGGAAACACCATATATTTT. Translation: CASSLVQAGNTIYF. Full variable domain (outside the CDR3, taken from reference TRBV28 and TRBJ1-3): DVKVTQSSRYLVKRTGEKVFLECVQDMDHENMFWYRQDPGLGLRLIYFSYDVKMKEKGDIPEGYSVSREKKERFSLILESASTNQTSMYLCASSLVQAGNTIYFGEGSWLTVV.

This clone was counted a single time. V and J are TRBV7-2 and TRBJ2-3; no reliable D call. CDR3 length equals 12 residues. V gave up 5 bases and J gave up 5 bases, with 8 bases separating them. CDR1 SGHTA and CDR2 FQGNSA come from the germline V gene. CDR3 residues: CASSRTGDTQYF. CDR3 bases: TGTGCCAGCAGCCGGACGGGAGATACGCAGTATTTT.

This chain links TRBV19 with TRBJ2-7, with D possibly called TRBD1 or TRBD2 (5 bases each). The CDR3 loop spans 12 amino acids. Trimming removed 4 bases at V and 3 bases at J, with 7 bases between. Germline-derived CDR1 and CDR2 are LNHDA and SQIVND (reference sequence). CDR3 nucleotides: TGTGCCAGTAGTACAGGGAGCTACGAGCAGTACTTC. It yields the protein CASSTGSYEQYF.

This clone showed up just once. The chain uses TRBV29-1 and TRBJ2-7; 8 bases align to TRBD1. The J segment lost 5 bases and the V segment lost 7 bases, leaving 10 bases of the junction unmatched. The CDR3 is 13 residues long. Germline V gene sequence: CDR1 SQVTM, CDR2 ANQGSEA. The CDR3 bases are TGCAGCGCTGGGGCGGGACAGGCTAACGAGCAGTACTTC. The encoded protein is CSAGAGQANEQYF.

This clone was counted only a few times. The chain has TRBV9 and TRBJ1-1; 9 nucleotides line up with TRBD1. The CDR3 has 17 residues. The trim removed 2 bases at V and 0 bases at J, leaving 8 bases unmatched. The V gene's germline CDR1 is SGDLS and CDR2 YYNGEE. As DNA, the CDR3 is TGTGCCAGCAGCGTTGATTACAGGGGGCATGTGAACACTGAAGCTTTCTTT. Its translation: CASSVDYRGHVNTEAFF.

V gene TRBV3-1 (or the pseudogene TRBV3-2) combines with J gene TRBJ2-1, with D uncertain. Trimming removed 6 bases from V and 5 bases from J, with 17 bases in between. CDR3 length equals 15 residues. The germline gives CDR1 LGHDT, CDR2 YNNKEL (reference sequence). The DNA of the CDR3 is TGTGCCAGCAGTCAAATGGCGGCAGCCCACAATGAGCAGTTCTTC. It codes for CASSQMAAAHNEQFF.

CDR3 DNA sequence: TGTGCCAGCAGCGAGACCGGGACAGGGAACGGCTACACCTTC. Its translation: CASSETGTGNGYTF. The chain couples TRBV9 to TRBJ1-2, with 9 bases matching TRBD1. The CDR3 extends over 14 amino acids. Germline loops: CDR1 SGDLS, CDR2 YYNGEE. The J segment lost 8 bases and the V segment lost 3 bases, leaving 8 bases of the junction unmatched.

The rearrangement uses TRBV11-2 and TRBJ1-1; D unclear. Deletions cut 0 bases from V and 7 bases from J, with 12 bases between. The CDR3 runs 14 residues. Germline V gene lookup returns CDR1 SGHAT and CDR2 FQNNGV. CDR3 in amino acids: CASSLEALGVEAFF. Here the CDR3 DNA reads TGTGCCAGCAGCTTAGAAGCCCTTGGGGTTGAAGCTTTCTTT. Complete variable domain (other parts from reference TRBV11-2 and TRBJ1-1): EAGVAQSPRYKIIEKRQSVAFWCNPISGHATLYWYQQILGQGPKLLIQFQNNGVVDDSQLPKDRFSAERLKGVDSTLKIQPAKLEDSAVYLCASSLEALGVEAFFGQGTRLTVV.

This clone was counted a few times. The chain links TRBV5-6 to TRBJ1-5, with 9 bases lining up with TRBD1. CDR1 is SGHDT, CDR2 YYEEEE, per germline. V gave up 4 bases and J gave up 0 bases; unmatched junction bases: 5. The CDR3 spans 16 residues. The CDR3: CASSPDRGTSNQPQHF. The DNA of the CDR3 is TGTGCCAGCAGCCCAGACAGGGGGACTAGCAATCAGCCCCAGCATTTT.

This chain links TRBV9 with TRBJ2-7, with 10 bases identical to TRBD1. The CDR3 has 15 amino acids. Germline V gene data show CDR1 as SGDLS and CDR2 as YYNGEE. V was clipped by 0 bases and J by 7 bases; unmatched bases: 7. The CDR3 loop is CASSVGGTGVVEQYF. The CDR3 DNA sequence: TGTGCCAGCAGCGTAGGTGGGACAGGGGTTGTGGAGCAGTACTTC.

The CDR3 sequence: CASSLNIVSSTDTQYF. CDR3 nucleotide sequence: TGTGCCAGCAGCTTAAACATAGTATCTAGCACAGATACGCAGTATTTT. This rearrangement joins TRBV7-9 to TRBJ2-3; D is undetermined. CDR3 length: 16 residues. Trimming shortened V by 2 bases and J by 0 bases, and 12 bases separated the two germline ends. In germline, CDR1 is SEHNR, CDR2 FQNEAQ (reference sequence).

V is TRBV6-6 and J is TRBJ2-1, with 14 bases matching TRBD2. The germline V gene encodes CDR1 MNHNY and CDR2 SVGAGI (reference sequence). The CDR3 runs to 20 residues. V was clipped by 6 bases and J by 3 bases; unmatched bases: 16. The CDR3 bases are TGTGCCAGCAGCCCAACCCAACCGGGACTAGCGGGAGCGGGCTACAATGAGCAGTTCTTC. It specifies CASSPTQPGLAGAGYNEQFF.

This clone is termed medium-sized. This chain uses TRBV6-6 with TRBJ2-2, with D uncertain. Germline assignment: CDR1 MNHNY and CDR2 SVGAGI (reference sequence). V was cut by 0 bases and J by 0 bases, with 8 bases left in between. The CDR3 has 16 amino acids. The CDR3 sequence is CASSYSRPTNTGELFF. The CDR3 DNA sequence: TGTGCCAGCAGTTACTCGAGACCGACGAACACCGGGGAGCTGTTTTTT.

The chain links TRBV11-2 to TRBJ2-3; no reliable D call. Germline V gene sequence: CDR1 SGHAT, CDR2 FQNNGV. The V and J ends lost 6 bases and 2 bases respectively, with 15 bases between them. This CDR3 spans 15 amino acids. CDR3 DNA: TGTGCCAGCAGAATTCATCTGGGCACCACAGATACGCAGTATTTT. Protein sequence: CASRIHLGTTDTQYF. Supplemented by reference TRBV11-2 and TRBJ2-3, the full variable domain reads EAGVAQSPRYKIIEKRQSVAFWCNPISGHATLYWYQQILGQGPKLLIQFQNNGVVDDSQLPKDRFSAERLKGVDSTLKIQPAKLEDSAVYLCASRIHLGTTDTQYFGPGTRLTVL.

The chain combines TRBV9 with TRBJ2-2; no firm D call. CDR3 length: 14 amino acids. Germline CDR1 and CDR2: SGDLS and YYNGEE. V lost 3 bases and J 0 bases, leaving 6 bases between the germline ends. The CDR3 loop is CASSEEPNTGELFF. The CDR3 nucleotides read TGTGCCAGCAGCGAGGAACCGAACACCGGGGAGCTGTTTTTT.

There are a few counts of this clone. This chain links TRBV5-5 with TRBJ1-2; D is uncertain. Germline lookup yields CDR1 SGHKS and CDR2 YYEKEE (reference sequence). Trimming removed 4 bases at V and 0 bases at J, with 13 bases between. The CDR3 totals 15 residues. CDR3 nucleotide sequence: TGTGCCAGCAGCCCGGGCCAGAAAGCTAACTATGGCTACACCTTC. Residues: CASSPGQKANYGYTF.

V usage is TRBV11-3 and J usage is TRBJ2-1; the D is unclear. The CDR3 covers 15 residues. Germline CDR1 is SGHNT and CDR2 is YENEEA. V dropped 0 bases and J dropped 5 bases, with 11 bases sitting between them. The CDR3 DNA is TGTGCCAGCAGCTTAGATCCGGCGCGAAACAATGAGCAGTTCTTC. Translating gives CASSLDPARNNEQFF.

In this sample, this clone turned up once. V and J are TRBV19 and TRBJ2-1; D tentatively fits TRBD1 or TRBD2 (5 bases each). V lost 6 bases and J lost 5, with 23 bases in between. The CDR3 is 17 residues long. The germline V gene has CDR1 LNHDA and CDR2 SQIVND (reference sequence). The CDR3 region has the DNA TGTGCCAGTAGGTCAAGATCCGGGACCGTAAGTGACAATGAGCAGTTCTTC. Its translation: CASRSRSGTVSDNEQFF.